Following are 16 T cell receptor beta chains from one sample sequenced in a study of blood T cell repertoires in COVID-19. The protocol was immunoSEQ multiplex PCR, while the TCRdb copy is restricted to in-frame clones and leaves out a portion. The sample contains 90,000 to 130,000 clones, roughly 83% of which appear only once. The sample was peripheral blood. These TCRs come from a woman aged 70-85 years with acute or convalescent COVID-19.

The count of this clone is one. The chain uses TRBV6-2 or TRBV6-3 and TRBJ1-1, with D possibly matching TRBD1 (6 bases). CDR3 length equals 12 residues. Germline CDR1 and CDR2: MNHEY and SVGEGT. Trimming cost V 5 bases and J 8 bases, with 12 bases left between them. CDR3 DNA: TGTGCCAGCAGTCCCGGGACAAGGGAAGCTTTCTTT. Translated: CASSPGTREAFF.

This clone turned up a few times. CDR3 nucleotides: TGTGCCAGCAGCTTGTTGACAGGGAGTAGCACTGAAGCTTTCTTT. This codes for CASSLLTGSSTEAFF. V gene TRBV11-2 combines with J gene TRBJ1-1; 7 positions agree with TRBD1. Germline V lookup: CDR1 SGHAT, CDR2 FQNNGV. J was trimmed by 4 bases and V by 3 bases; bases with no gene match: 8. The CDR3 has 15 amino acids.

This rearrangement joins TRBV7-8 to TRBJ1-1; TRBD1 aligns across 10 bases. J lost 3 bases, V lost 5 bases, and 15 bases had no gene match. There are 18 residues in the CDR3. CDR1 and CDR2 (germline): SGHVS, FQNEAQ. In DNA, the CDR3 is TGTGCCAGCAGCGGAAACCTTCGTGGGACAGGGGTTTACACTGAAGCTTTCTTT. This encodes CASSGNLRGTGVYTEAFF.

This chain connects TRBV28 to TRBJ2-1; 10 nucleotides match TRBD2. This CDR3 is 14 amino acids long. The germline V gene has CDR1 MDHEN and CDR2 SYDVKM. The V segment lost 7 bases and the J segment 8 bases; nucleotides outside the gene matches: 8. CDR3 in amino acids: CASTEAGTSDEQFF. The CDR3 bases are TGTGCCAGCACCGAAGCCGGGACTAGCGATGAGCAGTTCTTC.

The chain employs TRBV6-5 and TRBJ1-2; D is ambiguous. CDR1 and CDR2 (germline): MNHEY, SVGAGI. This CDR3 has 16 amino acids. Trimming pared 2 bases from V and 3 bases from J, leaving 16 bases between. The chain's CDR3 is CASSYPAGRADYGYTF. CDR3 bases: TGTGCCAGCAGTTACCCGGCGGGCAGAGCCGACTATGGCTACACCTTC.

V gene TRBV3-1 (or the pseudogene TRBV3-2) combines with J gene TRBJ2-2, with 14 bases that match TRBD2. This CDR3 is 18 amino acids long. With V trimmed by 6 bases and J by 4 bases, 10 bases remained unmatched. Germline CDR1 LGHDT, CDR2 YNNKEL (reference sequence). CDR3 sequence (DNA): TGTGCCAGCAGTTCCGTGACTAGCGGGGGGGCAGGCACCGGGGAGCTGTTTTTT. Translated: CASSSVTSGGAGTGELFF.

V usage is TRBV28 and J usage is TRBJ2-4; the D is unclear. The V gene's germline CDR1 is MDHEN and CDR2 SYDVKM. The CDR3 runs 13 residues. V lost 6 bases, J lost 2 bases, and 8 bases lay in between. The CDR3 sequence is CASSPPPKNIQYF. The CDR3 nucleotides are TGTGCCAGCAGCCCTCCCCCCAAAAACATTCAGTACTTC.

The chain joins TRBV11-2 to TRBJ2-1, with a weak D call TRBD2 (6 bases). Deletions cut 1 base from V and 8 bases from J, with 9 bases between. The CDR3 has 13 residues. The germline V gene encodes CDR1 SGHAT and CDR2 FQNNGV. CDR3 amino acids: CASSLGRVHEQFF. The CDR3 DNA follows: TGTGCCAGCAGCTTAGGGAGGGTTCATGAGCAGTTCTTC.

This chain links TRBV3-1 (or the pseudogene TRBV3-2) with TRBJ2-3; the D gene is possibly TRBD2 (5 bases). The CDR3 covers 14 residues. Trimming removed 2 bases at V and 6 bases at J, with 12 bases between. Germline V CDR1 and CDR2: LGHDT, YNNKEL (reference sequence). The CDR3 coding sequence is TGTGCCAGCAGCCAACGCACACCGGGGGATACGCAGTATTTT. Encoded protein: CASSQRTPGDTQYF.

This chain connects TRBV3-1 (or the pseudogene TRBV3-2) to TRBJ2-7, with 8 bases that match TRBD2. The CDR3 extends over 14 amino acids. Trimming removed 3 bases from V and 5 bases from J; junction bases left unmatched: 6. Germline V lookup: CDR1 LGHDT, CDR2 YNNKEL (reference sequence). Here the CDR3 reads CASSQQRESHEQYF. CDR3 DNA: TGTGCCAGCAGCCAGCAGCGGGAGTCCCACGAGCAGTACTTC.

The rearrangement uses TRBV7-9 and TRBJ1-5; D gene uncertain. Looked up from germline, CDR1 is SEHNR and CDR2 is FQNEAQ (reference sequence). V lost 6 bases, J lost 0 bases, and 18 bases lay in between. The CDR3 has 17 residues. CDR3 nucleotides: TGTGCCAGCAGTTCTGGCCTAGTTCAAAATAGCAATCAGCCCCAGCATTTT. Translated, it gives CASSSGLVQNSNQPQHF.

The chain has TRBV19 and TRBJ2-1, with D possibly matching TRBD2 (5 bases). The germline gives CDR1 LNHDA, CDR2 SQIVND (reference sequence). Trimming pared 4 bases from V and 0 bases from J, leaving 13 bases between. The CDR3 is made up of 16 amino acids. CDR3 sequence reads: CASSKNPGSSYNEQFF. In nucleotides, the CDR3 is TGTGCCAGTAGTAAAAACCCGGGGAGCTCCTACAATGAGCAGTTCTTC. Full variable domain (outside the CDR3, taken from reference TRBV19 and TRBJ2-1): DGGITQSPKYLFRKEGQNVTLSCEQNLNHDAMYWYRQDPGQGLRLIYYSQIVNDFQKGDIAEGYSVSREKKESFPLTVTSAQKNPTAFYLCASSKNPGSSYNEQFFGPGTRLTVL.

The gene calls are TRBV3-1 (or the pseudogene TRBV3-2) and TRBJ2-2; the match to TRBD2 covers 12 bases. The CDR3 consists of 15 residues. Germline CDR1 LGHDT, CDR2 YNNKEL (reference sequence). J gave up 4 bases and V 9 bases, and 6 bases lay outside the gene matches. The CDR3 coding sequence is TGTGCCAGTACACTAGCGGGGGGAGTCACCGGGGAGCTGTTTTTT. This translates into CASTLAGGVTGELFF.

This CDR3 is CASSWGVGNTIYF. The CDR3 bases are TGTGCCAGCTCCTGGGGGGTTGGAAACACCATATATTTT. This chain links TRBV19 with TRBJ1-3; D is perhaps TRBD1 (5 bases). Trimming took off 9 bases at V and 3 bases at J, with 12 bases between the two ends. CDR1 and CDR2 from the germline V gene are LNHDA and SQIVND (reference sequence). The CDR3 is made up of 13 amino acids.

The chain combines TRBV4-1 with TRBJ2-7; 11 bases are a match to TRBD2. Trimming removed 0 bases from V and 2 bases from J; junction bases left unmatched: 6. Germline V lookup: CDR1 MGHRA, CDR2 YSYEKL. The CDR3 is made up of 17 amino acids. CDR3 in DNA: TGCGCCAGCAGCCAAGATGTATTAGCGGGGGGGCCCTACGAGCAGTACTTC. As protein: CASSQDVLAGGPYEQYF.

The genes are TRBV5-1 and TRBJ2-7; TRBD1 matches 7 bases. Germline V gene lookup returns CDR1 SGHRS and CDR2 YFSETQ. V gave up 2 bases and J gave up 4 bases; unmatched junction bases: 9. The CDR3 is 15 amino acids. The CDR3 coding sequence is TGCGCCAGCAGCTTCACCGGGACAGCCGGGTACGAGCAGTACTTC. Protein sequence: CASSFTGTAGYEQYF.